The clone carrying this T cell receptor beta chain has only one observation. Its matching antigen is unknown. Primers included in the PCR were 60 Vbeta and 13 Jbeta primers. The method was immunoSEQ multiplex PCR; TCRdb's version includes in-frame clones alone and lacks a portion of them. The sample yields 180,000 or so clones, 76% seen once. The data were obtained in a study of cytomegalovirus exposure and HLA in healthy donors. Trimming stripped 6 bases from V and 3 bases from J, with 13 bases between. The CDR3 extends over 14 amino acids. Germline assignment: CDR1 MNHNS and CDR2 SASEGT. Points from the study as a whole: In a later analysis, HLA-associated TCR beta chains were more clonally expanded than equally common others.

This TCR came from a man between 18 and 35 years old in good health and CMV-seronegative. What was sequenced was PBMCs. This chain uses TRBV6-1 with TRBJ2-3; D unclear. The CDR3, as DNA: TGTGCCAGCAGGATCACCCTAGTAACAGATACGCAGTATTTT. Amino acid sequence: CASRITLVTDTQYF.